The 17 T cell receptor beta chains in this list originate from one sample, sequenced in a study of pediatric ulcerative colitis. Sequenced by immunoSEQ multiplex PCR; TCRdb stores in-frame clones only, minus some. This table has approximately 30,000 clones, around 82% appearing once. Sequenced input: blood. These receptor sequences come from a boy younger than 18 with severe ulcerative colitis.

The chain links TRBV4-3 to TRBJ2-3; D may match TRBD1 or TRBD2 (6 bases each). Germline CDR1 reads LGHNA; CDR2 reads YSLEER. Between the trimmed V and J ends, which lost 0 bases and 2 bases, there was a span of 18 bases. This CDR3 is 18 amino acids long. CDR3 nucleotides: TGCGCCAGCAGCCAAGAGGTCCCGGGGGCAAAACCCACAGATACGCAGTATTTT. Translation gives CASSQEVPGAKPTDTQYF.

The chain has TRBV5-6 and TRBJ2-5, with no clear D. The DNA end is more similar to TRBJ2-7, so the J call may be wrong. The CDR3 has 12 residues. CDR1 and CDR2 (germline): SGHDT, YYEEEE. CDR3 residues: CASSLTAYEQYF. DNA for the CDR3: TGTGCCAGCAGCTTGACGGCCTACGAGCAGTACTTC.

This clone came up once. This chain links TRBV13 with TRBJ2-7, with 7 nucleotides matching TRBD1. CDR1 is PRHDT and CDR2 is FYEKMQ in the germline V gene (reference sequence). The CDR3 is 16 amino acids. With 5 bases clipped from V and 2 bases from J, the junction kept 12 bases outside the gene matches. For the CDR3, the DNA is TGTGCCAGCAGCCCACAAGGGGGCCCTAAAACCTACGAGCAGTACTTC. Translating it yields CASSPQGGPKTYEQYF.

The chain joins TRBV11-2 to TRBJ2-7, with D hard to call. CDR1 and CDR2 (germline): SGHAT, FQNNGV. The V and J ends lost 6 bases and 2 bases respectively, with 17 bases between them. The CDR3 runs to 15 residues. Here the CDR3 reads CASSIDRVRAYEQYF. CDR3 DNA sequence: TGTGCCAGCAGTATAGATAGGGTTCGGGCCTACGAGCAGTACTTC.

The DNA of the CDR3 is TGTGCCTGGAGGCCGGGTAGCTCCTACAATGAGCAGTTCTTC. The encoded protein is CAWRPGSSYNEQFF. V usage is TRBV30 and J usage is TRBJ2-1; D ambiguous. The germline V and J ends were trimmed by 3 bases and 0 bases, with 9 bases remaining between them. This CDR3 comprises 14 residues. Germline V lookup: CDR1 GTSNPN, CDR2 SVGIG (reference sequence).

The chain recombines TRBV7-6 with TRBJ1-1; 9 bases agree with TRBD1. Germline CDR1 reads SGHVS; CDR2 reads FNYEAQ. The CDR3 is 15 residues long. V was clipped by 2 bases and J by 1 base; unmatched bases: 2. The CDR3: CASSLMTGGNTEAFF. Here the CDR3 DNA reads TGTGCCAGCAGCTTAATGACAGGGGGGAACACTGAAGCTTTCTTT.

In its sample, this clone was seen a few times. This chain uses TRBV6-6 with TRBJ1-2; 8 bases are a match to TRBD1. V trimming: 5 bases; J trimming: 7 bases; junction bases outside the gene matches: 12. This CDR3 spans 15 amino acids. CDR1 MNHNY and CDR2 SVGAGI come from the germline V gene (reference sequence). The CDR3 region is CASSRIPGGAGGYTF. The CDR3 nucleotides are TGTGCCAGCAGTCGCATTCCAGGGGGCGCAGGTGGCTACACCTTC.

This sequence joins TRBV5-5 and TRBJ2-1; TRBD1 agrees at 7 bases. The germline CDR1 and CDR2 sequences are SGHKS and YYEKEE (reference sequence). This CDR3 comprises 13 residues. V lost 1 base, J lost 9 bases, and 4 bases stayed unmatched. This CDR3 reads CASSLTGESEQFF. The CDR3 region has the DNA TGTGCCAGCAGCTTGACAGGGGAGAGTGAGCAGTTCTTC.

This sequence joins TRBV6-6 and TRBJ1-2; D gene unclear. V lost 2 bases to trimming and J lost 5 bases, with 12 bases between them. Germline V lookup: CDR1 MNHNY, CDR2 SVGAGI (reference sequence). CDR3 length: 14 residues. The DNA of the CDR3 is TGTGCCAGCAGTTACGGCGGGTCCCCATATGGCTACACCTTC. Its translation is CASSYGGSPYGYTF.

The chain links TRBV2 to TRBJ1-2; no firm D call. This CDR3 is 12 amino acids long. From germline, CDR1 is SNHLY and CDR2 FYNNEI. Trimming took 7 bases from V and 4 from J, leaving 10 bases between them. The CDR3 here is CASTTERYGYTF. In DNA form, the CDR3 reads TGTGCCAGCACCACGGAACGCTATGGCTACACCTTC.

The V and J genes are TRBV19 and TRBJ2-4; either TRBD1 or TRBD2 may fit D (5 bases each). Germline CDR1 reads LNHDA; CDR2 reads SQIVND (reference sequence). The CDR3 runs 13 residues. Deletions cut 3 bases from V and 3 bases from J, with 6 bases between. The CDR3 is CASSMGDKNIQYF. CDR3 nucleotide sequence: TGTGCCAGTAGTATGGGGGACAAAAACATTCAGTACTTC.

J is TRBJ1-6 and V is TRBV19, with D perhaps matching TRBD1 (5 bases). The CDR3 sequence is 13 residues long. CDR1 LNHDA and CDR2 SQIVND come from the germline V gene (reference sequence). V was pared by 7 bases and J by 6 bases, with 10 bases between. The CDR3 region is CASNDRLNSPLHF. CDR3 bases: TGTGCCAGTAACGACAGACTTAATTCACCCCTCCACTTT.

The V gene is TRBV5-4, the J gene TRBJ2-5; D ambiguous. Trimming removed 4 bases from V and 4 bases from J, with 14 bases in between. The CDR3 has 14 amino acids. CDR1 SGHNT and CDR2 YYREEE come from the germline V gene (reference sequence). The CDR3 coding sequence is TGTGCCAGCAGCGTCGACCCTGTGGGAGAGACCCAGTACTTC. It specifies CASSVDPVGETQYF.

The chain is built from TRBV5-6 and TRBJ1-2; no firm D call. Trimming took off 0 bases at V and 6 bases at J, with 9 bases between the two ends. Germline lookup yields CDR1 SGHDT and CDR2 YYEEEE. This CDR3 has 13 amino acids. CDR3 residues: CASSLVATDGYTF. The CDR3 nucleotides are TGTGCCAGCAGCTTGGTCGCTACGGATGGCTACACCTTC.

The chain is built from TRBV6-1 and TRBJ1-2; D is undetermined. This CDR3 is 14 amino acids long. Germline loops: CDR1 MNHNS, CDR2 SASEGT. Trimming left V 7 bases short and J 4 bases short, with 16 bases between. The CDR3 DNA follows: TGTGCCAGCACCGCAAGACTCATGGGCTATGGCTACACCTTC. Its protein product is CASTARLMGYGYTF.

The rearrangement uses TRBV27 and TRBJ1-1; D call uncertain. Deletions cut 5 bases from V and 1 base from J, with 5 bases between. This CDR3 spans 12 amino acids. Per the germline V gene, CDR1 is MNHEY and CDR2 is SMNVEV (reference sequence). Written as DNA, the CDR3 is TGTGCCAGCAGTGAGCGGAACACTGAAGCTTTCTTT. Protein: CASSERNTEAFF.

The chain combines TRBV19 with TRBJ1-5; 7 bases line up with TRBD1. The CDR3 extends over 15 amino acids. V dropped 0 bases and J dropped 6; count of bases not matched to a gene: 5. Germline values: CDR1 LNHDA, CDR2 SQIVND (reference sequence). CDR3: CASSIDQGDGQPQHF. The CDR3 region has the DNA TGTGCCAGTAGTATAGATCAGGGGGACGGTCAGCCCCAGCATTTT.